This paragraph covers one TCR beta chain sequence. Per the study methods: Researchers report that nucleated cell counts were estimated from reference gene primer amplification. TCRdb's copy holds only in-frame clones and misses some; the assay was immunoSEQ multiplex PCR. V and J calls and clone size follow that table, whereas D and trimming were derived from the DNA. The table records around 100,000 clones, about 86% of them present only once. Germline lookup yields CDR1 MDHEN and CDR2 SYDVKM. CDR3 length: 13 residues. The trim removed 6 bases at V and 3 bases at J, leaving 4 bases unmatched. The data derive from a study of blood T cell repertoires in COVID-19.

The gene calls are TRBV28 and TRBJ2-7; TRBD1 matches 8 bases. Material: peripheral blood. The TCR sequence derives from a human donor in a cohort sampled during active COVID-19. For the CDR3, the DNA is TGTGCCAGCAGGGGACAGGCGGGCTACGAGCAGTACTTC. Translation: CASRGQAGYEQYF.